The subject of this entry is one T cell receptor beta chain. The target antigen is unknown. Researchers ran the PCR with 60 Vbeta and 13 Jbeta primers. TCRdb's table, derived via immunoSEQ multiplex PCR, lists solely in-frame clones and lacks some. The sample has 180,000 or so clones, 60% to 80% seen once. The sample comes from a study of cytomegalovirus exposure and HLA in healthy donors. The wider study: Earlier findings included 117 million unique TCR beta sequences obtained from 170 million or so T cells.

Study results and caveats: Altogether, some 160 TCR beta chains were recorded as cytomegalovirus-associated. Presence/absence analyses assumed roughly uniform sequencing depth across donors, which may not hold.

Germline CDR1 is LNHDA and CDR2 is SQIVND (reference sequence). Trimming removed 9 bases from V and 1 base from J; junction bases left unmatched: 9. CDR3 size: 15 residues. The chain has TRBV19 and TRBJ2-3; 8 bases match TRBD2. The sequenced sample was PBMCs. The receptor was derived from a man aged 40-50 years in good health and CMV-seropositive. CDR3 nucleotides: TGTGCCAGCGGGGGGGGCGTCAGACGCACAGATACGCAGTATTTT. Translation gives CASGGGVRRTDTQYF.